This TCR beta chain was captured by sequencing in a study of spatial heterogeneity in lung cancer. Study-level background: The donors were 72 patients with non-small cell lung cancer that was early-stage and untreated.

Trimming removed 5 bases from V and 5 bases from J, with 13 bases in between. The CDR3 is 14 amino acids. CDR1 and CDR2 from the germline V gene are LNHDA and SQIVND (reference sequence). This clonotype was seen at least ten times. MiXCR, applied by TCRdb to the 5' RACE reads, yields one record per CDR3 protein. In the table there are around 120,000 distinct CDR3 sequences, 10% to 15% of which are singletons. The time point was: blood at routine non-recurrence follow-up after resection. Whole RNA, which was extracted from tumor, nontumor lung tissue or frozen PBMC, was sequenced without any cell sorting.

Sample: PBMCs, taken at follow-up. The chain links TRBV19 to TRBJ1-5; D perhaps matches TRBD1 (5 bases). The TCR sequence derives from a male donor with early-stage non-small cell lung cancer. In DNA form, the CDR3 reads TGTGCCAGTAGTCATCCAGGGTGGGATCAGCCCCAGCATTTT. It translates to CASSHPGWDQPQHF.